These T cell receptor beta chains were read from a single sample in a study of blood T cell repertoires in COVID-19. Measured with immunoSEQ multiplex PCR; TCRdb has only the in-frame clones, and not every one. The sample holds roughly 24,000 clones, 80% to 95% seen once. The sample comprised peripheral blood. Source of these receptors: a human donor in a cohort sampled during active COVID-19. Both conserved end residues are part of each CDR3. The order of the fields is clone size, D gene, J gene, V gene, CDR3 DNA, CDR3 protein. D genes are given only for firm matches. A clone size is listed for some rows: how often the clone was seen (once, few, many), or a class if it is expanded.

>-|TRBD1|TRBJ2-5|TRBV30
TGTGCCTGGGGACAGGGCTTGGAGACCCAGTACTTC
CAWGQGLETQYF
>few|TRBD1|TRBJ1-2|TRBV9
TGTGCCAGCAGCTCCGAAACAGGGGATGGCTACACCTTC
CASSSETGDGYTF
>-|TRBD1|TRBJ1-2|TRBV19
TGTGCCACCCTACCCCCGGACAGGGATTCGGCGGGCTACACCTTC
CATLPPDRDSAGYTF
>-|-|TRBJ1-6|TRBV7-2
TGTGCCAGCAGCTTAGGGGGAGTAGATGTTTCACCCCTCCACTTT
CASSLGGVDVSPLHF
>-|TRBD2|TRBJ2-3|TRBV28
TGTGCCAGCAGTTTAGGTACTAGCGGGGGACGAGATACGCAGTATTTT
CASSLGTSGGRDTQYF
>-|-|TRBJ2-5|TRBV2
TGTGCCAGCAGGGAGACCTTACTAGTTCAAGAGACCCAGTACTTC
CASRETLLVQETQYF
>-|-|TRBJ1-1|TRBV30
TGTGCCTGGAGTTCCATGAACACTGAAGCTTTCTTT
CAWSSMNTEAFF
>-|-|TRBJ1-1|TRBV6-6
TGTGCCAGCAGTTACGCGCCTAGGGGTAACACTGAAGCTTTCTTT
CASSYAPRGNTEAFF
>-|TRBD2|TRBJ2-4|TRBV29-1
TGCAGCGTTGCTGGCGCAGAGCGGGATTGGAACATTCAGTACTTC
CSVAGAERDWNIQYF
>-|-|TRBJ1-3|TRBV19
TGTGCCAGTAAAGGGGCCTACTCTGGAAACACCATATATTTT
CASKGAYSGNTIYF
>-|TRBD2|TRBJ2-2|TRBV7-9
TGTGCCAGCAGCTTCATAGCGGGAGCCGGGGAGCTGTTTTTT
CASSFIAGAGELFF
>-|TRBD1|TRBJ1-3|TRBV9
TGTGCCAGCAGCCTAGGGACAGGGGGCGCTGGAAACACCATATATTTT
CASSLGTGGAGNTIYF
>-|-|TRBJ2-3|TRBV30
TGTGCCTGGAGTCGGACAGATACGCAGTATTTT
CAWSRTDTQYF
>-|-|TRBJ1-6|TRBV6-5
TGTGCCAGCAGGCCCGGCGCAGGGGCCGGTTCACCCCTCCACTTT
CASRPGAGAGSPLHF
>once|TRBD2|TRBJ2-3|TRBV27
TGTGCCAGCAGACGGGAGATAGCGGGGTACACAGATACGCAGTATTTT
CASRREIAGYTDTQYF
>-|-|TRBJ1-1|TRBV19
TGTGCCAGTAGTATAGGCAGGGACACTGAAGCTTTCTTT
CASSIGRDTEAFF
>few|-|TRBJ1-1|TRBV5-4
TGTGCCAGCAGCTTTGAAGGGGTCACTGAAGCTTTCTTT
CASSFEGVTEAFF
>-|-|TRBJ1-5|TRBV11-1
TGTGCCAGCAGCTTACTTTTCTGGCCCCAGCATTTT
CASSLLFWPQHF
>-|TRBD1|TRBJ2-2|TRBV6-2/TRBV6-3
TGTGCCAGCAGCCGACAGGGCGGCGGCACCGGGGAGCTGTTTTTT
CASSRQGGGTGELFF
>-|-|TRBJ1-1|TRBV20-1
TGCAGTGCCGAGGGCACTCTTGAAGCTTTCTTT
CSAEGTLEAFF
>-|TRBD2|TRBJ2-1|TRBV6-5
TGTGCCAGCAGTTCGTCACTAGCGGGCTCCTACAATGAGCAGTTCTTC
CASSSSLAGSYNEQFF
>-|-|TRBJ1-1|TRBV14
TGTGCCAGCAGCCAAGATTACGGGGTGCTAGCTTTCTTT
CASSQDYGVLAFF
>-|TRBD1|TRBJ2-5|TRBV19
TGTGCCAGTACCCCGGGACAGGGGTACCTACAGGAGACCCAGTACTTC
CASTPGQGYLQETQYF
>-|TRBD2|TRBJ2-1|TRBV2
TGTGCCAGCAGCCCACTAGCGGGAGGGCGGTATGATGAGCAGTTCTTC
CASSPLAGGRYDEQFF
>-|TRBD2|TRBJ2-3|TRBV7-8
TGTGCCAGCAGCTTGGGACTAGCGGGAGAGCATACGCAGTATTTT
CASSLGLAGEHTQYF
>-|-|TRBJ2-3|TRBV6-2/TRBV6-3
TGTGCCAGCAGTGCATCACAGGGTTGGAGCACAGATACGCAGTATTTT
CASSASQGWSTDTQYF
>-|-|TRBJ1-2|TRBV25-1
TGTGCCACCAACCCAGGGAGGAACTATGGCTACACCTTC
CATNPGRNYGYTF
>-|TRBD2|TRBJ2-1|TRBV10-3
TGTGCCATCAAAGGGACTAGCGGACGCTCCTACAATGAGCAGTTCTTC
CAIKGTSGRSYNEQFF
>-|TRBD1|TRBJ2-7|TRBV7-9
TGTGCCAGCAGCCCCGGGACAGGGGCCTACGAGCAGTACTTC
CASSPGTGAYEQYF
>-|-|TRBJ1-1|TRBV30
TGTGCCTGGAGTGTCCCCCCTCCAGAACAAGCTTTCTTT
CAWSVPPPEQAFF
>-|-|TRBJ1-5|TRBV12-3/TRBV12-4
TGTGCCAGCTCAAGGGGGGGGCCCCAGCATTTT
CASSRGGPQHF
>-|-|TRBJ2-5|TRBV24-1
TGTGCCACCAGTGCACGAGGGGGAGGGGTGGAGACCCAGTACTTC
CATSARGGGVETQYF
>-|-|TRBJ2-3|TRBV6-5
TGTGCCAGCACCCAGACTATCACAGATACGCAGTATTTT
CASTQTITDTQYF
>-|TRBD1|TRBJ2-7|TRBV5-1
TGCGCCAGCAGCTCCGGGACAGCCTCCTACGAGCAGTACTTC
CASSSGTASYEQYF
>-|TRBD1|TRBJ2-7|TRBV28
TGTGCCAGCAGTCCAGGGACCCAGGGGGTCTACGAGCAGTACTTC
CASSPGTQGVYEQYF
>once|TRBD2|TRBJ2-1|TRBV19
TGTGCCAGTACAAGGACTAGCGGGCCCAATGAGCAGTTCTTC
CASTRTSGPNEQFF
>-|TRBD1|TRBJ1-2|TRBV12-3/TRBV12-4
TGTGCCAGCTATGGACAGGGAGCTTTTGGCTACACCTTC
CASYGQGAFGYTF
>-|-|TRBJ2-3|TRBV21-1
TGTGCCAGCAGTCTTAGCGGGGGGGTGGATACGCAGTATTTT
CASSLSGGVDTQYF
>-|TRBD2|TRBJ2-1|TRBV27
TGTGCCAGCAGGGGGGGACTAGCGGGACTTGAGCAGTTCTTC
CASRGGLAGLEQFF
>-|TRBD1|TRBJ1-5|TRBV5-1
TGCGCCAGCAGCACTGGGACAGGAGGGGATCAGCCCCAGCATTTT
CASSTGTGGDQPQHF
>once|TRBD2|TRBJ2-1|TRBV4-2
TGTGCCAGCAGCCAAGATTTCGGGCTAGCGGGCAATGAGCAGTTCTTC
CASSQDFGLAGNEQFF
>-|TRBD1|TRBJ2-7|TRBV7-6
TGTGCCAGCAGCTTAAGGTCCGGGACAGGGGTCCCAGGAGGCTACGAGCAGTACTTC
CASSLRSGTGVPGGYEQYF
>-|-|TRBJ2-7|TRBV6-5
TGTGCCAGCGGACAGCCGGGTGGCGAGCAGTACTTC
CASGQPGGEQYF
>-|-|TRBJ1-2|TRBV30
TGTGCCTGGAGCGGAGGAGGGATCGGATGGTATGGCTACACCTTC
CAWSGGGIGWYGYTF
>-|TRBD1|TRBJ2-1|TRBV6-2/TRBV6-3
TGTGCCAGCAGCCCTGGACAGGCGCCCCGGGAGCAGTTCTTC
CASSPGQAPREQFF
>-|-|TRBJ1-4|TRBV19
TGTGCCAGTACCCCGGGGACAACCCCCTCTAATGAAAAACTGTTTTTT
CASTPGTTPSNEKLFF
>-|TRBD2|TRBJ2-7|TRBV7-2
TGTGCCAGCAGCCCGGGGGGTGGTGGGACCTACGAGCAGTACTTC
CASSPGGGGTYEQYF